This T cell receptor beta chain is drawn from a study of response to subunit inactivated influenza vaccine. Study-wide results and caveats: Authors suggested seasonal influenza vaccinations each recruit few new T cells.

TCRdb re-derived calls from the RT-PCR reads in MiXCR, one entry per CDR3 protein. The sample records about 620,000 distinct CDR3 sequences, 11% being singletons. The sample holds many counts of this clonotype. Its antigen is undetermined. The CDR3 has 16 amino acids. Germline V gene data show CDR1 as MNHNS and CDR2 as SASEGT. V was pared by 6 bases and J by 7 bases, with 19 bases between. These data also featured in a second study, about T cells expressing NK-cell markers. Turning to that study: For TCR beta, cDNA was produced by 5'RACE template switching with UMIs. It was sorted CD3+CD56+NKG2C+, CD3+CD56+NKG2C- and CD3+CD56-NKG2C+ T cells that supplied the TCR beta repertoires. A few of the donors also had these clonotypes leading their CD3+CD56-NKG2C+ fraction. Evidence did not settle whether expanded NKG2C+ T cell clones targeted HCMV.

The rearrangement links TRBV6-1 to TRBJ1-6; D gene uncertain. The TCR sequence derives from a man aged 45 to 65 who received an inactivated influenza vaccine. This material consisted of PBMCs from blood, taken on the day of vaccination. This CDR3 is CASRTTVLIWNSPLHF. The CDR3 DNA follows: TGTGCCAGCAGAACTACCGTCTTGATATGGAATTCACCCCTCCACTTT.